Here is one T cell receptor (beta chain) with its context. Its target is not known. The data were taken from a study of shared clonotypes between healthy human individuals. For the study at large: Per donor, CD8 memory used one plate, CD8 naive used two, CD4 memory used three and CD4 naive used three.

Findings and caveats of the study: Relative to memory subsets, naive subsets generally showed larger estimated richness.

The CDR3 is 14 residues long. Per the germline V gene, CDR1 is LGHNA and CDR2 is YSLEER. Trimming left V 2 bases short and J 9 bases short, with 14 bases between. Sequenced by immunoSEQ multiplex PCR; TCRdb stores in-frame clones only, minus some. The table lists millions of clones, 85% to 95% of them singletons. The chain couples TRBV4-3 to TRBJ2-1, with D maybe TRBD1 (7 bases). The sequence was obtained from a man younger than 35 in good health. Source material: naive CD4+ T cells sorted from blood. Described subset: CD45RA+ positively selected. CDR3 sequence: CASSQRQGGTEQFF. The CDR3 bases are TGCGCCAGCAGCCAAAGGCAGGGGGGTACTGAGCAGTTCTTC.